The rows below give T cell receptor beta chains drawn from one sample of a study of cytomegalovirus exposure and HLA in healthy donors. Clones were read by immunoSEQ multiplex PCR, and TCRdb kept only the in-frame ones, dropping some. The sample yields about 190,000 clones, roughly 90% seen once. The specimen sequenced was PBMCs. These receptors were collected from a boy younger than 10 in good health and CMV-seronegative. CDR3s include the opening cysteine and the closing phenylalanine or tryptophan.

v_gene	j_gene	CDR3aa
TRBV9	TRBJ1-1	CASSVVVASEAFF
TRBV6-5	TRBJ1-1	CASSRGDIHTEAFF
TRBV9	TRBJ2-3	CASSVTTYGRGATDTQYF
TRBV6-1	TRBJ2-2	CASSEDRNTGELFF
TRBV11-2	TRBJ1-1	CASSFRVTEAFF
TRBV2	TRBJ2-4	CASPVVPPTSGRTKNIQYF
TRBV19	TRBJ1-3	CASTPEGYTIYF
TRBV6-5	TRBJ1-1	CASTQTAKNTEAFF
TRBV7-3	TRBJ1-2	CASSREVGYGYTF
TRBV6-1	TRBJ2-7	CASGGQGYEQYF
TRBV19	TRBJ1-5	CASKVQGSNQPQHF
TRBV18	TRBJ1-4	CASSLKGGNEKLFF
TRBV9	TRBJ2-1	CASSVAVAGVYNEQFF
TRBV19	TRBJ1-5	CASNQGQLSNQPQHF
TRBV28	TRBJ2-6	CASSRQGSGANVLTF
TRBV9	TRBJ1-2	CASSVDQGYGYTF
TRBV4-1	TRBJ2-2	CASSPLLAGVDTGELFF
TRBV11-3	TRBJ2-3	CASSLDPGGTDTQYF
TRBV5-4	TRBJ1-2	CASSLVQGAWGYTF
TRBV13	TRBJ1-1	CASFNRGEGNTEAFF
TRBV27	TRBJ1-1	CASSLDRNTEAFF
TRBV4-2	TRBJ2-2	CASSQELAGTGELFF